This T cell receptor beta chain was profiled in a study of shared clonotypes between healthy human individuals (dated by TCRdb to the early 2020s). Some background on the complete study: The cohort included three men and a couple of women between 18 and 49 years of age. Per donor, three plates each were used for CD4 naive and CD4 memory, two for CD8 naive, and one for CD8 memory. The study deeply sequenced blood TCR repertoires of five healthy adults to estimate repertoire size and the extent of clonotype sharing between individuals. Libraries were prepared and TCR repertoires were sequenced by different laboratories using diverse techniques, in order to increase sequencing depth and limit assay-specific biases. Per donor, leukapheresis produced somewhere between about 0.8 and 9.5 billion PBMCs.

The investigation overall reported the following: Sharing across four donors was observed for 4.5% to 6.5% of naive CD4, less than 4% of naive CD8, about 2.3% of memory CD4, and around 0.44% of memory CD8 clonotypes. Sampling was restricted to blood, and TCR repertoires in tissues likely differ from the TCR repertoires found in blood. Naive subsets generally had larger estimated clonotype richness than memory subsets. Compared with non-shared clonotypes, the clonotypes found in all four sorted-subset donors had higher generation probabilities. Pairwise subsampling led to the expectation that sequencing depth would affect the degree of clonotype sharing among donors. The genetic and exposure-history diversity represented was limited by the small number of donors. Even with the large sequencing depth, rarefaction of the sorted-subset datasets indicated that sequencing was incomplete.

The donors were healthy, HIV-negative adults who had no recently reported acute infections or vaccinations. Only Caucasian adults living in Nashville, Tennessee, USA were represented among the donors. CD4+ T cells were enriched through magnetic negative selection, after which naive cells were positively selected on CD45RA and the remaining negative fraction served as the memory subset. Blood was collected by leukapheresis, and PBMCs were isolated by Ficoll-Histopaque density gradient centrifugation and then cryopreserved in liquid nitrogen vapor phase. Analytical flow cytometry was used to check the purity and quantity of every magnetically sorted T cell population. Each sorted fraction had its genomic DNA isolated and then quantified by UV absorbance on a Nanodrop 2000c. TCR CDR3 regions were amplified from genomic DNA by multiplex PCR using the deep immunoSEQ assay. Extracted genomic DNA from each cell subset was distributed evenly across all wells of several immunoSEQ 96-well plates, and each plate was treated as a replicate. Each replicate PCR for sorted subsets received around 200 ng genomic DNA, equal to 28,000 or so T cell genomes. The purified libraries were quantified using a Qubit 3.0 fluorometer, sized with a Bioanalyzer 2100, and then quantified again using the KAPA Library Quantification kit. Every immunoSEQ 96-well plate was sequenced on a separate single-read 150-cycle Illumina NextSeq 550 flow cell. The source study handled its data this way. Because the immunoSEQ output included only junctional sequences and no quality scores, the filtering could not be the same as the filtering used for full-length reads. Sequences were annotated with PyIR, a Python wrapper for IgBLAST v1.9, using IMGT germline references to assign V/J genes and CDR3. Any read was removed if the V/J assignment was weak (E-value above 1e-6), the CDR3 was missing, or the read contained stop codons, out-of-frame junctions, or ambiguous translated residues. A V3J clonotype was defined by an identical inferred V gene, J gene, and CDR3 amino acid sequence. Percentage overlap between repertoires was calculated by dividing the number of shared unique clonotypes by the size of the smaller repertoire. Repertoire richness was assessed with RTK rarefaction, the Chao1 estimator, and Recon v2.1 estimates of unobserved clonotypes. Generation probabilities were computed with OLGA for all TCRbeta clonotypes obtained by the gDNA method from four donors. The clones in this table, taken by TCRdb from immuneACCESS, are in-frame only. Not every clone is retained; where verified, under half of the shortfall comes from an unresolved V gene, and the cause of the rest is unknown. V, J and clone size are those of that table, while D and trimming were read from the DNA. The sample table lists about 1 million clones, more than 60% of them with a count of one. About 1.5% of the sample is taken by the ten largest.

Concerning this clone itself: Its antigen target is currently unknown. Base-call qualities are not available, and no considerably larger clone is one nucleotide away.

This clonotype was obtained from a man in his late teens or twenties in good health. Sequencing input: memory CD4+ T cells sorted from blood. The sample's cell subset or site label, decoded: CD45RA-negative fraction.

The bases read TGCGCCAGCAGTGAGTCGAGTGGCAGGGGGCTAATGGGCTACACCTTC. This yields the protein CASSESSGRGLMGYTF. The V and J genes are TRBV10-2 and TRBJ1-2; 8 of the junction bases match TRBD1. The CDR3 starts with the cysteine, ends with the phenylalanine, and has 16 residues. This entry keeps only the CDR3 DNA: 48 bases, framed from base 1. Germline trimming: 0 bases from V, 8 bases from J; junction bases outside gene matches: 11. CDR1 WSHSY and CDR2 SAAADI were looked up in the germline V gene.